These 27 T cell receptor beta chains were all obtained from the same sample, sequenced in a study of identical twins. TCRdb re-called the 5' RACE reads through MiXCR, storing one row per CDR3 protein. Of about 500,000 distinct CDR3 sequences in the sample, roughly an eighth were seen once. The sample also formed part of further work on yellow fever vaccine responses in identical twins.

Sequenced sample: CD4+ T cells sorted from blood. The receptors derive from a woman between 18 and 29 years old in good health.

This clonotype was found many times. V and J are TRBV7-9 and TRBJ2-1, with D unclear. The germline V gene has CDR1 SEHNR and CDR2 FQNEAQ (reference sequence). The CDR3 covers 13 residues. The V gene lost 5 bases and the J gene lost 5 bases, with 10 bases spanning the gap. CDR3 sequence reads: CASSQTGNNEQFF. The DNA of the CDR3 is TGTGCCAGCAGCCAGACTGGAAACAATGAGCAGTTCTTC.

This chain links TRBV12-3 or TRBV12-4 with TRBJ2-7; D call uncertain. Trimming pared 2 bases from V and 0 bases from J, leaving 8 bases between. This CDR3 region has 14 residues. DNA for the CDR3: TGTGCCAGCAGTTTAAGATGGGACTCCTACGAGCAGTACTTC. This translates into CASSLRWDSYEQYF.

The rearrangement joins TRBV29-1 to TRBJ2-5, with 10 nucleotides matching TRBD1. V lost 7 bases, J lost 4 bases, and 3 bases stayed unmatched. CDR1 and CDR2 (germline): SQVTM, ANQGSEA. CDR3 length: 12 residues. CDR3 bases: TGCAGCGACCGGACAGGGGGAGAGACCCAGTACTTC. Protein: CSDRTGGETQYF.

This clonotype was observed at least ten times. The chain combines TRBV3-1 with TRBJ2-7; the D gene is possibly TRBD2 (6 bases). The CDR3 is 16 amino acids. Germline CDR1 is LGHDT and CDR2 is YNNKEL (reference sequence). V lost 4 bases and J 5 bases, leaving 21 bases between the germline ends. The CDR3 loop is CASSPRRERAVHEQYF. The CDR3 bases are TGTGCCAGCAGCCCTCGGCGGGAACGGGCTGTCCACGAGCAGTACTTC.

J is TRBJ1-1 and V is TRBV5-1; D is uncertain. The CDR3 has 14 residues. Per germline, CDR1 SGHRS and CDR2 YFSETQ. V lost 0 bases, J lost 4 bases, and 10 bases lay in between. Here the CDR3 DNA reads TGCGCCAGCAGCTTGGGGGCGGTGAGCACTGAAGCTTTCTTT. It codes for CASSLGAVSTEAFF.

In this sample, this clonotype turned up a few times. The rearrangement joins TRBV5-6 to TRBJ2-1; 7 positions match TRBD2. V was clipped by 4 bases and J by 6 bases; unmatched bases: 4. Germline V gives CDR1 SGHDT, CDR2 YYEEEE. This CDR3 region has 13 residues. CDR3 sequence reads: CASSPTSPNEQFF. CDR3 DNA: TGTGCCAGCAGCCCGACTAGCCCCAATGAGCAGTTCTTC.

The chain combines TRBV20-1 with TRBJ2-7; 13 nucleotides agree with TRBD2. Germline V CDR1 and CDR2: DFQATT, SNEGSKA (reference sequence). CDR3 length: 14 amino acids. V lost 6 bases, J lost 2 bases, and 4 bases stayed unmatched. The CDR3 nucleotides read TGCAGTGCACCGACTAGCGGGGGGACCTACGAGCAGTACTTC. Its translation: CSAPTSGGTYEQYF.

This clonotype was counted between two and nine times. This chain's CDR3 is CSAWDYRTNSYEQYF. The CDR3 coding sequence is TGCAGTGCTTGGGACTACCGAACCAACTCCTACGAGCAGTACTTC. V usage is TRBV20-1 and J usage is TRBJ2-7; 7 nucleotides agree with TRBD2. CDR1 is DFQATT, CDR2 SNEGSKA, per germline (reference sequence). The CDR3 runs to 15 residues. The ends lost 5 bases at V and 0 bases at J; junction bases unmatched: 10.

This chain uses TRBV30 with TRBJ2-1, with 10 bases that match TRBD2. Per the germline V gene, CDR1 is GTSNPN and CDR2 is SVGIG (reference sequence). This CDR3 comprises 17 residues. Trimming at V came to 2 bases and at J to 0 bases, leaving 7 bases not matched to a gene. The CDR3 sequence is CAWSKDRTSGSYNEQFF. In nucleotides, the CDR3 is TGTGCCTGGAGTAAGGACCGGACTAGCGGCTCCTACAATGAGCAGTTCTTC. Full variable domain (rest looked up from reference TRBV30 and TRBJ2-1): SQTIHQWPATLVQPVGSPLSLECTVEGTSNPNLYWYRQAAGRGLQLLFYSVGIGQISSEVPQNLSASRPQDRQFILSSKKLLLSDSGFYLCAWSKDRTSGSYNEQFFGPGTRLTVL.

This clonotype has just a few counts. This chain joins TRBV6-2 or TRBV6-3 and TRBJ2-1, with 15 bases matching TRBD2. CDR3 length: 15 residues. The junction had 6 bases not matched to a gene; V was cut back by 8 bases and J by 7 bases. Germline V gene sequence: CDR1 MNHEY, CDR2 SVGEGT. The CDR3 reads CASRAGTSGRNEQFF. The CDR3, as DNA: TGTGCCAGCCGCGCCGGGACTAGCGGGAGGAATGAGCAGTTCTTC.

The rearrangement links TRBV15 to TRBJ1-1, with D maybe TRBD1 (5 bases). This CDR3 spans 12 amino acids. Germline lookup yields CDR1 LNHNV and CDR2 YYDKDF (reference sequence). Between the trimmed V and J ends, which lost 0 bases and 10 bases, there was a span of 9 bases. CDR3: CATSRDSGGAFF. The CDR3 DNA sequence: TGTGCCACCAGCAGAGATTCCGGGGGAGCTTTCTTT.

This sequence joins TRBV27 and TRBJ2-1; TRBD2 matches 10 bases. Germline assignment: CDR1 MNHEY and CDR2 SMNVEV (reference sequence). V gave up 2 bases and J gave up 2 bases; unmatched junction bases: 9. The CDR3 contains 18 residues. The CDR3: CASSLRLAGAPTYNEQFF. The CDR3 DNA reads TGTGCCAGCAGTTTACGGCTAGCGGGGGCCCCTACCTACAATGAGCAGTTCTTC.

This clonotype was seen many times. The J gene is TRBJ1-1, the V gene TRBV6-5; D not certain. With 5 bases removed from V and 0 bases from J, the gap between germline ends came to 10 bases. This CDR3 has 14 residues. Per germline, CDR1 MNHEY and CDR2 SVGAGI. The CDR3 loop reads CASSQVSMNTEAFF. Written as DNA, the CDR3 is TGTGCCAGCAGTCAGGTTTCCATGAACACTGAAGCTTTCTTT.

The chain combines TRBV30 with TRBJ2-3; possible D gene TRBD2, 5 bases. Trimming took 3 bases from V and 1 from J, leaving 20 bases between them. Germline values: CDR1 GTSNPN, CDR2 SVGIG (reference sequence). The CDR3 consists of 17 residues. CDR3 residues: CAWSSGSTPLGTDTQYF. The CDR3 region has the DNA TGTGCCTGGAGCAGCGGTTCAACTCCCTTGGGCACAGATACGCAGTATTTT.

The chain has TRBV24-1 and TRBJ2-7, with D tentatively TRBD1 (5 bases). The CDR3 is 16 residues long. V lost 4 bases and J 6 bases, leaving 21 bases between the germline ends. Germline CDR1 and CDR2: KGHDR and SFDVKD. CDR3 loop: CATSDTTVSLLCEQYF. DNA of the CDR3: TGTGCCACCAGTGACACGACAGTGTCCCTTCTATGCGAGCAGTACTTC.

There are a few counts of this clonotype. The rearrangement uses TRBV20-1 and TRBJ2-5; no clear D. Germline values: CDR1 DFQATT, CDR2 SNEGSKA (reference sequence). The length of the CDR3 is 13 residues. V lost 5 bases and J 5 bases, leaving 15 bases between the germline ends. This CDR3 reads CSAPLLLGETQYF. In DNA, the CDR3 is TGCAGTGCTCCCCTGCTGTTAGGGGAGACCCAGTACTTC.

The rearrangement links TRBV3-1 to TRBJ2-7, with 10 nucleotides matching TRBD2. Germline values: CDR1 LGHDT, CDR2 YNNKEL (reference sequence). This CDR3 has 15 amino acids. The ends lost 1 base at V and 4 bases at J; junction bases unmatched: 4. The CDR3 protein is CASSQVSSGSYEQYF. CDR3 sequence (DNA): TGTGCCAGCAGCCAAGTGTCTAGCGGGAGTTACGAGCAGTACTTC.

This clonotype was detected only a few times. The chain combines TRBV4-1 with TRBJ2-3, with D perhaps given as TRBD1 or TRBD2 (5 bases each). Germline loops: CDR1 MGHRA, CDR2 YSYEKL. The CDR3 covers 21 residues. The V and J ends lost 5 bases and 1 base respectively, with 31 bases between them. DNA of the CDR3: TGCGCCAGCAGCTGGGTGAGGACGGAGCCCCCGGGACCCGGGGGCACAGATACGCAGTATTTT. Translating it yields CASSWVRTEPPGPGGTDTQYF.

This clonotype occurred a few times. The rearrangement links TRBV3-1 to TRBJ2-1, with a weak D call TRBD2 (6 bases). CDR1 is LGHDT and CDR2 is YNNKEL in the germline V gene (reference sequence). The CDR3 extends over 13 amino acids. V lost 3 bases and J lost 9, with 12 bases in between. The CDR3 protein is CASSQGLGGEQFF. CDR3 nucleotides: TGTGCCAGCAGCCAGGGACTTGGGGGTGAGCAGTTCTTC.

The chain is built from TRBV28 and TRBJ2-7; 8 nucleotides line up with TRBD2. V dropped 3 bases and J dropped 5; count of bases not matched to a gene: 3. The CDR3 is made up of 13 amino acids. Germline CDR1 MDHEN, CDR2 SYDVKM. The CDR3, as DNA: TGTGCCAGCAGTTTCGGGGGGGGACACGAGCAGTACTTC. Protein sequence: CASSFGGGHEQYF.

This clonotype was found a few times. The chain is built from TRBV15 and TRBJ1-2; perhaps TRBD1 as D (5 bases). CDR3 length: 13 amino acids. Trimming pared 1 base from V and 4 bases from J, leaving 7 bases between. Germline V gene sequence: CDR1 LNHNV, CDR2 YYDKDF (reference sequence). The CDR3 DNA is TGTGCCACCAGCAGAGTAGGGGTCTATGGCTACACCTTC. Its protein is CATSRVGVYGYTF.

V usage is TRBV27 and J usage is TRBJ2-4, with a tentative D call TRBD1 (5 bases). Trimming removed 6 bases from V and 4 bases from J, with 13 bases in between. The CDR3 runs 14 residues. The germline V gene encodes CDR1 MNHEY and CDR2 SMNVEV (reference sequence). The CDR3, as DNA: TGTGCCAGCAGCCAATCCACAGGAAAAAACATTCAGTACTTC. It specifies CASSQSTGKNIQYF.

This clonotype has only a few counts. The chain joins TRBV20-1 to TRBJ2-7; 8 bases match TRBD1. In germline, CDR1 is DFQATT, CDR2 SNEGSKA (reference sequence). J lost 5 bases, V lost 1 base, and 4 bases had no gene match. This CDR3 comprises 13 residues. DNA of the CDR3: TGCAGTGCTAGAGGGACAGGGCGCCACGAGCAGTACTTC. This gives the protein CSARGTGRHEQYF.

This clonotype has more than one count but fewer than ten. This sequence joins TRBV12-3 or TRBV12-4 and TRBJ2-7; TRBD2 aligns across 12 bases. The J segment lost 6 bases and the V segment lost 2 bases, leaving 17 bases of the junction unmatched. The length of the CDR3 is 19 residues. CDR3 DNA: TGTGCCAGCAGTTTAAATAAAGCTAGCGGGAGGGCCCCCCGACGCGAGCAGTACTTC. It yields the protein CASSLNKASGRAPRREQYF.

J is TRBJ1-4 and V is TRBV4-1; the D is unclear. The CDR3 extends over 14 amino acids. Trimming cost V 0 bases and J 3 bases, with 5 bases left between them. Germline V gene sequence: CDR1 MGHRA, CDR2 YSYEKL. The CDR3 nucleotides read TGCGCCAGCAGCCAAGATCGGGCTAATGAAAAACTGTTTTTT. This encodes CASSQDRANEKLFF.

This clonotype was observed a handful of times. The chain has TRBV15 and TRBJ2-3, with 7 bases fitting TRBD1. V shed 7 bases, J shed 1 base, and the junction held 2 bases outside the gene matches. This CDR3 comprises 13 residues. Germline lookup yields CDR1 LNHNV and CDR2 YYDKDF (reference sequence). CDR3 nucleotide sequence: TGTGCCACCACTGACAGGGGCACAGATACGCAGTATTTT. Translation gives CATTDRGTDTQYF.

This clonotype was picked up many times. The chain uses TRBV6-2 or TRBV6-3 and TRBJ2-1, with unresolved D. Germline V gene data show CDR1 as MNHEY and CDR2 as SVGEGT. CDR3 length equals 13 residues. The V and J ends lost 6 bases and 4 bases respectively, with 10 bases between them. CDR3 residues: CASSPDRYNEQFF. CDR3 bases: TGTGCCAGCAGCCCGGACCGATACAATGAGCAGTTCTTC.